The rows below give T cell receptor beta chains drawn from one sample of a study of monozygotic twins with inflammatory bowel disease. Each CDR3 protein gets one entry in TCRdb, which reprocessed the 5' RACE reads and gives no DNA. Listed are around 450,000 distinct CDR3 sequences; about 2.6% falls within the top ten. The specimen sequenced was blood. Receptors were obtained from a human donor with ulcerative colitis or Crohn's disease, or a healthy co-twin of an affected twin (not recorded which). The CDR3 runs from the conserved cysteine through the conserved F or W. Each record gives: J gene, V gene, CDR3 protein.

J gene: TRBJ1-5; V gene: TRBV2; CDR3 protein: CASSDLGAHQPQHF
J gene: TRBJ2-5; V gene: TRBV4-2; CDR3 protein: CASSQDLATSGGWQYF
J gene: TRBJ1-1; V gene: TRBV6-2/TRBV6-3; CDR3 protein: CASSYMGANTEAFF
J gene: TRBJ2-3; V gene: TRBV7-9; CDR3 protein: CASSSTPFDTQYF
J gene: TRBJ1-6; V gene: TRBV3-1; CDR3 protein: CASSPHPDRPDSPLHF
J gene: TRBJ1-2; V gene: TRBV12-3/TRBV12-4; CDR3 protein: CASSLAGGATF
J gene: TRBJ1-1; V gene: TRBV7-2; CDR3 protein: CASSLNQGPTEAFF
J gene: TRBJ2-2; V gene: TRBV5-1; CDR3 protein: CASSSTGGSLGTGELFF
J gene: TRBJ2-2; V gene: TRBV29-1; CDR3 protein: CSVGLAGATGELFF
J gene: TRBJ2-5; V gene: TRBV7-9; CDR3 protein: CASSSGGMGAETQYF
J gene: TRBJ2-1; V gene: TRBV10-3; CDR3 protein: CAISDRRQPGEQFF
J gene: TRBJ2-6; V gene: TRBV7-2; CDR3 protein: CASSPRYTGANVLTF
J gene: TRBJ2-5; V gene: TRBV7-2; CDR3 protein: CASSLGLAVETQYF
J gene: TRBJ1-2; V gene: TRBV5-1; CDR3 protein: CATKEESANYGYTF
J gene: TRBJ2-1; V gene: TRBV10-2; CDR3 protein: CASGGQTLGHEQFF
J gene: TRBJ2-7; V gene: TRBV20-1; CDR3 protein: CSASGLGVVYEQYF
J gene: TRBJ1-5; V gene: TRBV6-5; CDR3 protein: CASGTANQPQHF
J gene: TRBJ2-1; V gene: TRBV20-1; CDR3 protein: CSARGPTGLLYNEQFF
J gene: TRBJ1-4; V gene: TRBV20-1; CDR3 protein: CSAGDRAYIAEKLFF
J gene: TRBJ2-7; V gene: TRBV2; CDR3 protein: CASSKGQLAYEQYF
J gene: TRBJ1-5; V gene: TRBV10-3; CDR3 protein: CAISLQGENQPQHF
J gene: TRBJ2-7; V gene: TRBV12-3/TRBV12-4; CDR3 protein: CASSFSPTRTSGTEQYF
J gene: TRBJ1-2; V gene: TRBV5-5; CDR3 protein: CASSERDPSNYGYTF
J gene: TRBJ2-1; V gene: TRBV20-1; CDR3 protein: CSASITGGRAYNEQFF
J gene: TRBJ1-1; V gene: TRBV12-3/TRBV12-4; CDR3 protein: CASSLMGGNTEAFF
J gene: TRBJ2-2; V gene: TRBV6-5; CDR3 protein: CASSYQGTGGTGELFF